This entry lists 17 T cell receptor beta chains sequenced from one sample in a study of T-cell reconstitution after alpha-beta-depleted transplantation in children. It was with unique molecular identifiers that the TCRbeta library was prepared. TCRdb processed the PCR reads anew with MiXCR; each CDR3 protein has one entry. The sample contains 130,000 to 150,000 distinct CDR3 sequences, about 9% of which appear only once. Sample: PBMCs, mostly from graft donor cells, taken 180 days after TCRalphabeta/CD19-depleted stem cell transplant. These receptors originate from a female patient between 2 and 15 years old who had a stem cell transplant for congenital amegakaryocytic thrombocytopenia, so the T cells may come from the graft donor.

V is TRBV6-2 or TRBV6-3 and J is TRBJ2-5; 7 nucleotides align to TRBD2. V dropped 4 bases and J dropped 5; count of bases not matched to a gene: 7. CDR1 and CDR2 (germline): MNHEY, SVGEGT. The CDR3 totals 14 residues. This CDR3 is CASSSLLAWETQYF. In DNA form, the CDR3 reads TGTGCCAGCAGTTCCCTACTAGCGTGGGAGACCCAGTACTTC.

This clonotype was recorded at least ten times. This chain connects TRBV7-9 to TRBJ2-3; maybe TRBD2 (6 bases). Germline CDR1 is SEHNR and CDR2 is FQNEAQ (reference sequence). The CDR3 covers 15 residues. V was trimmed by 3 bases and J by 0 bases, leaving 10 bases between them. The CDR3 nucleotides read TGTGCCAGCAGCTTTCCGGGACTTAGCACAGATACGCAGTATTTT. It encodes CASSFPGLSTDTQYF.

In this sample, this clonotype turned up many times. CDR3 nucleotide sequence: TGTGCCAGCAGTGACTACTACCGCGAGTCCTACGAGCAGTACTTC. This translates into CASSDYYRESYEQYF. The chain carries TRBV2 and TRBJ2-7; no clear D. The CDR3 sequence is 15 residues long. V lost 3 bases and J 1 base, leaving 13 bases between the germline ends. The germline V gene encodes CDR1 SNHLY and CDR2 FYNNEI.

The chain has TRBV12-3 or TRBV12-4 and TRBJ2-5; 9 bases are shared with TRBD1. Trimming took 8 bases from V and 7 from J; bases not matched to a gene: 14. This CDR3 is 15 amino acids long. The CDR3 bases are TGTGCCAGCGGGACCCCGGGACAGGGCTTGGGGACCCAGTACTTC. This sequence encodes CASGTPGQGLGTQYF.

This clonotype was picked up a small number of times. The chain combines TRBV4-1 with TRBJ2-7; D is possibly TRBD1 (6 bases). Germline-derived CDR1 and CDR2 are MGHRA and YSYEKL. The CDR3 extends over 13 amino acids. V was trimmed by 4 bases and J by 3 bases, leaving 10 bases between them. The CDR3, as DNA: TGCGCCAGCAGCCGACAGGAGGTCTACGAGCAGTACTTC. Residues: CASSRQEVYEQYF.

The table lists this clonotype with many counts. The chain combines TRBV12-3 or TRBV12-4 with TRBJ2-7; no clear D. The CDR3 has 13 amino acids. V was cut by 5 bases and J by 6 bases, with 14 bases left in between. For the CDR3, the DNA is TGTGCCAGCAGTAAAGGTCCAGGATTCGAGCAGTACTTC. Amino acid sequence: CASSKGPGFEQYF.

This clonotype was seen at least ten times. This chain links TRBV3-1 with TRBJ2-2, with a tentative D call TRBD2 (6 bases). The germline gives CDR1 LGHDT, CDR2 YNNKEL (reference sequence). Trimming cost V 1 base and J 0 bases, with 6 bases left between them. This CDR3 comprises 15 residues. CDR3 coding DNA: TGTGCCAGCAGCCAAGGGACTACGAACACCGGGGAGCTGTTTTTT. This gives the protein CASSQGTTNTGELFF.

This clonotype came up a few times. The chain combines TRBV14 with TRBJ2-6; either TRBD1 or TRBD2 may fit D (6 bases each). CDR1 is SGHDN and CDR2 is FVKESK in the germline V gene. The CDR3 spans 16 residues. V lost 2 bases to trimming and J lost 1 base, with 9 bases between them. The CDR3 sequence is CASSQRRGSGANVLTF. CDR3 nucleotide sequence: TGTGCCAGCAGCCAAAGGAGGGGGTCTGGGGCCAACGTCCTGACTTTC.

This clonotype showed up many times. J is TRBJ2-2 and V is TRBV7-6; weak D call: TRBD1 (6 bases). The CDR3 covers 15 residues. Germline V gene lookup returns CDR1 SGHVS and CDR2 FNYEAQ. The V end lost 5 bases, the J end lost 4 bases, and 14 bases lay between the germline ends. In nucleotides, the CDR3 is TGTGCCAGCAGCGCAGCACAGGGCGGCACCGGGGAGCTGTTTTTT. Translating gives CASSAAQGGTGELFF.

For this clonotype: One end of the junction is discordant with germline, which a read error may explain. V is TRBV20-1 and J is TRBJ2-5, with TRBD2 as a possible D gene (5 bases). The CDR3 spans 13 residues. Germline V gene lookup returns CDR1 DFQATT and CDR2 SNEGSKA (reference sequence). The CDR3 nucleotides are TGCAGTGGGGCCAGCGGATACCAAGAGACCAAGTACTTC. It codes for CSGASGYQETKYF.

This clonotype has only a few counts. The rearrangement uses TRBV5-1 and TRBJ2-2; D remains ambiguous. The CDR3 is made up of 16 amino acids. V lost 0 bases, J lost 3 bases, and 12 bases lay in between. Germline V gene sequence: CDR1 SGHRS, CDR2 YFSETQ. The CDR3 region has the DNA TGCGCCAGCAGCTTGGCGGTTCGGCAGGACACCGGGGAGCTGTTTTTT. It encodes CASSLAVRQDTGELFF.

The chain links TRBV7-8 to TRBJ1-1; D is unclear. Germline V gene data show CDR1 as SGHVS and CDR2 as FQNEAQ. CDR3 length: 12 amino acids. Trimming took off 5 bases at V and 8 bases at J, with 12 bases between the two ends. DNA for the CDR3: TGTGCCAGCAGCCCCTGGACTGAAGAAGCTTTCTTT. Its protein is CASSPWTEEAFF.

J is TRBJ2-4 and V is TRBV5-4, with 8 bases that match TRBD1. CDR3 length: 15 residues. Germline lookup yields CDR1 SGHNT and CDR2 YYREEE (reference sequence). The ends lost 3 bases at V and 0 bases at J; junction bases unmatched: 2. For the CDR3, the DNA is TGTGCCAGCAGCTCCAGGGGGCTAGCCAAAAACATTCAGTACTTC. This translates into CASSSRGLAKNIQYF.

In its sample, this clonotype was seen many times. The rearrangement uses TRBV12-3 or TRBV12-4 and TRBJ2-1, with D possibly TRBD1 on 5 matching bases. The CDR3 spans 13 residues. Trimming took off 2 bases at V and 4 bases at J, with 6 bases between the two ends. The CDR3 spells CASSLTGYNEQFF. CDR3 coding DNA: TGTGCCAGCAGTTTAACAGGTTACAATGAGCAGTTCTTC.

This chain connects TRBV11-3 to TRBJ2-1; unclear D gene. This CDR3 is built from 16 residues. Germline lookup yields CDR1 SGHNT and CDR2 YENEEA. V lost 3 bases, J lost 5 bases, and 17 bases lay in between. The CDR3 region has the DNA TGTGCCAGCAGCTTTGGGCCACCCGAAATCAACAATGAGCAGTTCTTC. It specifies CASSFGPPEINNEQFF.

This sequence joins TRBV20-1 and TRBJ2-2, with TRBD2 as a possible D gene (6 bases). This CDR3 is built from 14 residues. V lost 2 bases, J lost 6 bases, and 13 bases lay in between. CDR1 DFQATT and CDR2 SNEGSKA come from the germline V gene (reference sequence). CDR3 residues: CSARSGRWSGELFF. The DNA of the CDR3 is TGCAGTGCTAGAAGCGGGCGCTGGTCCGGGGAGCTGTTTTTT.

The chain joins TRBV30 to TRBJ2-5; possible D gene TRBD1, 7 bases. The germline V gene has CDR1 GTSNPN and CDR2 SVGIG (reference sequence). The CDR3 runs to 14 residues. The V gene lost 3 bases and the J gene lost 4 bases, with 15 bases spanning the gap. This CDR3 is CAWRAGGFRETQYF. In nucleotides, the CDR3 is TGTGCCTGGAGGGCAGGGGGGTTTAGAGAGACCCAGTACTTC.